The sequence of this T cell receptor (beta chain) was determined in a study of blood T cell repertoires in COVID-19. Study as a whole: There were acute and convalescent COVID-19 samples, and they came from the United States, Italy and Spain. The cDNA or gDNA used as material had been derived from T cells, B-cell-depleted T cells, or PBMCs.

In the original workflow: Reference gene primer amplification gave nucleated cell count estimates. TCRdb's table, derived via immunoSEQ multiplex PCR, lists solely in-frame clones and lacks some. V and J calls and clone size come straight from that table; D and trimming were deduced from the DNA. This table has tens of thousands of clones, about 84% appearing once. Trimming removed 6 bases from V and 4 bases from J; junction bases left unmatched: 10. Looked up from germline, CDR1 is MDHEN and CDR2 is SYDVKM. This CDR3 spans 15 amino acids. This clonotype was obtained from a woman aged 65 to 85 with acute or convalescent COVID-19. The chain links TRBV28 to TRBJ1-2, with 8 bases that match TRBD1. Sequencing was done on a sample of peripheral blood. The CDR3 is CASRTSGTGSYGYTF. CDR3 sequence (DNA): TGTGCCAGCAGAACATCCGGGACAGGCAGCTATGGCTACACCTTC.